The rows below give T cell receptor beta chains drawn from one sample of a study of blood T cell repertoires in COVID-19. Only in-frame clones appear in the TCRdb table, and some are missing; sequencing was by immunoSEQ multiplex PCR. Altogether 150,000 to 200,000 clones are present, 85% to 90% being singletons, with the ten largest covering about 2.6%. The sample consisted of peripheral blood. These TCRs come from a woman older than 75 with COVID-19, enrolled during active disease. Both conserved end residues are part of each CDR3. A D gene is named only where the DNA matches it firmly. Not all rows give a size; the values are once, few, many and, for expanded clones, a class.

V	J	size	D	DNA	CDR3
TRBV10-3	TRBJ1-4	few	TRBD1	TGTGCCATCAGCAGGGGACAGGGGAATGAAAAACTGTTTTTT	CAISRGQGNEKLFF
TRBV7-9	TRBJ1-4	once	NA	TGTGCCAGCAGCTTAGCGACAGTTGGTAATGAAAAACTGTTTTTT	CASSLATVGNEKLFF
TRBV5-1	TRBJ1-2	NA	TRBD1	TGCGCCAGCAGAGACAGGGTAAACTATGGCTACACCTTC	CASRDRVNYGYTF
TRBV28	TRBJ2-5	NA	TRBD1	TGTGCCAGCAGTCTAGCATCAACTGACAGGGGTAATCAAGAGACCCAGTACTTC	CASSLASTDRGNQETQYF
TRBV13	TRBJ2-3	NA	NA	TGTGCCAGCAGCTTATATGGTCGACTAAACGGGAGAGGAACAGATACGCAGTATTTT	CASSLYGRLNGRGTDTQYF
TRBV24-1	TRBJ1-3	NA	TRBD1	TGTGCCACCAGTGATGGGACAGGGGTCCGGGGAAACACCATATATTTT	CATSDGTGVRGNTIYF
TRBV19	TRBJ1-6	NA	NA	TGTGCCAGTAGTATGCTGCAGTATAATTCACCCCTCCACTTT	CASSMLQYNSPLHF
TRBV3-1/TRBV3-2	TRBJ2-6	NA	NA	TGTGCCAGCAGCCATGGAAGGGGCTCCCTTCTTGGGGCCAACGTCCTGACTTTC	CASSHGRGSLLGANVLTF
TRBV15	TRBJ1-1	NA	NA	TGTGCCACCAGCAGAGGTGGAGAGAACACTGAAGCTTTCTTT	CATSRGGENTEAFF
TRBV3-1/TRBV3-2	TRBJ2-1	NA	TRBD2	TGTGCCAGCAGCCAGCCGGGGACTAGCGGGAGTCATGAGCAGTTCTTC	CASSQPGTSGSHEQFF
TRBV28	TRBJ1-6	NA	NA	TGTGCCAGCAACCGCGAGGAGAATTCACCCCTCCACTTT	CASNREENSPLHF
TRBV7-2	TRBJ2-1	NA	TRBD2	TGTGCCAGCAGCTTAGCGGGGCTAGCGGGAGGCTATGAGCAGTTCTTC	CASSLAGLAGGYEQFF
TRBV4-3	TRBJ2-7	NA	TRBD2	TGCGCCAGCAGCCAGGGGGGTATACTAGCGGGAAGCTACGAGCAGTACTTC	CASSQGGILAGSYEQYF
TRBV5-1	TRBJ2-4	NA	TRBD2	TGCGCCACCTCTCCGGGGGGGACAGCCAAAAACATTCAGTACTTC	CATSPGGTAKNIQYF
TRBV6-5	TRBJ1-5	NA	NA	TGTGCCAGCAGTCTAGGGAGTTTCGGCAATCAGCCCCAGCATTTT	CASSLGSFGNQPQHF
TRBV10-1	TRBJ2-3	NA	NA	TGCGCCAGCAGTGAAACGGGAAGGACAGATACGCAGTATTTT	CASSETGRTDTQYF
TRBV6-2/TRBV6-3	TRBJ2-7	NA	TRBD2	TGTGCCAGCAGTAAACTCATCTCGCGGGAGGGCTACGAGCAGTACTTC	CASSKLISREGYEQYF
TRBV4-3	TRBJ1-5	once	NA	TGCGCCAGCAGCCCGACCGGGTCTGGAAATCAGCCCCAGCATTTT	CASSPTGSGNQPQHF
TRBV21-1	TRBJ2-7	once	NA	TGTGCCAGCAGCAGAAGTCCTACGGCGGGACCCAATTCCTACGAGCAGTACTTC	CASSRSPTAGPNSYEQYF
TRBV4-2	TRBJ1-3	NA	NA	TGTGCCAGCAGCCAAGATCCGAGCCTATCTGGAAACACCATATATTTT	CASSQDPSLSGNTIYF
TRBV6-4	TRBJ2-2	NA	TRBD1	TGTGCCAGCAGTGGGACAGGCGGTTCGTCCTCGAACACCGGGGAGCTGTTTTTT	CASSGTGGSSSNTGELFF
TRBV28	TRBJ2-2	NA	TRBD1	TGTGCCAGCAAAGGACAGGGGTCAAACACCGGGGAGCTGTTTTTT	CASKGQGSNTGELFF